This T cell receptor beta chain is drawn from a study of blood T cell repertoires in COVID-19. Overall study: Italy, Spain and the United States were the sources of the convalescent and acute COVID-19 samples. In each case, the material was cDNA or gDNA derived from T cells, B-cell-depleted T cells, or PBMCs.

Only one count was recorded for this clone. Study processing details: How many nucleated cells were present was estimated from reference gene primer amplification. Generated by immunoSEQ multiplex PCR, the TCRdb table keeps only in-frame clones and is missing some. V, J and clone size derive from that table, while D and trimming were established from the DNA sequence. The repertoire holds tens of thousands of clones, with approximately 83% as singletons. V shed 6 bases, J shed 5 bases, and the junction held 7 bases outside the gene matches. The CDR3 loop spans 15 amino acids. Germline CDR1 reads MDHEN; CDR2 reads SYDVKM.

This receptor was identified in a man in his 70s with acute or convalescent COVID-19. The sample taken for sequencing was peripheral blood. The rearrangement uses TRBV28 and TRBJ1-6, with TRBD1 matching 7 bases. CDR3 nucleotides: TGTGCCAGCAGAGTTACGGGACAGAATAATTCACCCCTCCACTTT. Amino acids: CASRVTGQNNSPLHF.